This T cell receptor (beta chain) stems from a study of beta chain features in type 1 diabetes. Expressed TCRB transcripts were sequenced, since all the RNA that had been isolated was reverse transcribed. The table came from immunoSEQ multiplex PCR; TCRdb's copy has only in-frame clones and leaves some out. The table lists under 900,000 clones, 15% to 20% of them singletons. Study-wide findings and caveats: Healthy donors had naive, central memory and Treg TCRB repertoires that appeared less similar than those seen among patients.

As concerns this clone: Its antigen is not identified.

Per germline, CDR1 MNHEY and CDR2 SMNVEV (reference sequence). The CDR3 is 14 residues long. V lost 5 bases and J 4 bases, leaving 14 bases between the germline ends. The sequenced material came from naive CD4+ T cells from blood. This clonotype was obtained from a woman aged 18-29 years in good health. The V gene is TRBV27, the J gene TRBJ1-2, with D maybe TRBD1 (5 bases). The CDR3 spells CASSQSPGIYGYTF. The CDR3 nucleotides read TGTGCCAGCAGTCAATCCCCAGGGATCTATGGCTACACCTTC.